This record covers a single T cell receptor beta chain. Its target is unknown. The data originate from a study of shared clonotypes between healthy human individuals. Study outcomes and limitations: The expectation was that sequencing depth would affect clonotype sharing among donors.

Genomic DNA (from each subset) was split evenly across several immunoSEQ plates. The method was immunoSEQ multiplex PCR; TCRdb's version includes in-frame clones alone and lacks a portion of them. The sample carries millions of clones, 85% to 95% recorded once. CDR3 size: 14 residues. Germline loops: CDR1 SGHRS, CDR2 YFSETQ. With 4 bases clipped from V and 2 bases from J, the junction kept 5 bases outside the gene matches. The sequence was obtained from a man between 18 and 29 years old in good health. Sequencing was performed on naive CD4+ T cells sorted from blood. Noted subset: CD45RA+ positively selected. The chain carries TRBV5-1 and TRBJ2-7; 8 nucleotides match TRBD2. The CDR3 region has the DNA TGCGCCAGCAGCGTCACAGCGGGAGCCTACGAGCAGTACTTC. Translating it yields CASSVTAGAYEQYF.